This T cell receptor beta chain was identified during a study of spatial heterogeneity in lung cancer. Whole-study findings and limits: Tumor mutation count correlated with how many alpha and beta TCRs expanded intratumorally. Coverage of tumor T cells, by estimate, reached roughly 7.7% for alpha chains and about 14% for beta chains.

By share of the sample, this clonotype is medium-sized. Its antigen remains unidentified. The germline V and J ends were trimmed by 1 base and 5 bases, with 11 bases remaining between them. Germline V lookup: CDR1 LGHDT, CDR2 YNNKEL (reference sequence). The CDR3 consists of 14 residues. TCRdb called the 5' RACE reads again in MiXCR, with one record for every CDR3 protein. The sample records 16,000 or so distinct CDR3 sequences, 6.8% being singletons. Noted time point: sample taken at primary tumor resection. The chain carries TRBV3-1 and TRBJ1-1; D unclear. The sequences come from lung tumor tissue, collected at surgery. The source of this sequence is a female donor with early-stage non-small cell lung cancer. The CDR3 sequence: CASSQVAIGTEAFF. The CDR3 region has the DNA TGTGCCAGCAGCCAAGTAGCTATAGGGACTGAAGCTTTCTTT.